The next 17 T cell receptor beta chains were all read from a single sample in a study of cytomegalovirus exposure and HLA in healthy donors. Primers included in the PCR were 60 Vbeta and 13 Jbeta primers. The method was immunoSEQ multiplex PCR; TCRdb's version includes in-frame clones alone and lacks a portion of them. The sample lists approximately 110,000 clones, about 80% seen once, with around 3% in the top ten. Sequencing was done on a sample of PBMCs. The receptors originated from a woman between 18 and 29 years old in good health and CMV-seropositive.

This clone was recorded once. Germline and junction disagree at one end, which may indicate a read error. The chain recombines TRBV7-3 with TRBJ2-1; 12 bases match TRBD2. Germline V CDR1 and CDR2: SGHTA, FQGTGA. The CDR3 sequence is 17 residues long. The CDR3 DNA follows: TGTGTCAGCAGCTTAACCCCTCCGACTAGCGGGAGCAATGAGCAGTTCTTC. This codes for CVSSLTPPTSGSNEQFF.

The chain has TRBV6-5 and TRBJ2-1; the match to TRBD2 covers 12 bases. The J segment lost 6 bases and the V segment lost 5 bases, leaving 5 bases of the junction unmatched. Germline V gene data show CDR1 as MNHEY and CDR2 as SVGAGI. This CDR3 comprises 15 residues. This chain's CDR3 is CASSPGLAGSNEQFF. DNA for the CDR3: TGTGCCAGCAGTCCTGGACTAGCGGGATCCAATGAGCAGTTCTTC.

Written as DNA, the CDR3 is TGTGCCAGCAGCTTAGACAGCACCGGGGAGCTGTTTTTT. Residues: CASSLDSTGELFF. This rearrangement joins TRBV11-3 to TRBJ2-2; D not resolved. This CDR3 contains 13 residues. V was cut by 0 bases and J by 4 bases, with 3 bases left in between. Per the germline V gene, CDR1 is SGHNT and CDR2 is YENEEA.

Only a few counts were recorded for this clone. This sequence joins TRBV4-1 and TRBJ2-7; 11 bases line up with TRBD2. The junction had 6 bases not matched to a gene; V was cut back by 0 bases and J by 5 bases. Germline V gene sequence: CDR1 MGHRA, CDR2 YSYEKL. CDR3 length equals 16 residues. CDR3 residues: CASSQDWGLAENEQYF. The CDR3 bases are TGCGCCAGCAGCCAAGATTGGGGACTAGCGGAGAACGAGCAGTACTTC.

The chain employs TRBV6-5 and TRBJ2-2; TRBD2 matches at 15 bases. Germline CDR1 and CDR2: MNHEY and SVGAGI. This CDR3 spans 15 amino acids. V lost 6 bases and J lost 6; bases outside the gene matches: 2. CDR3 sequence: CASSWTSGRAGELFF. DNA for the CDR3: TGTGCCAGCAGCTGGACTAGCGGGAGGGCCGGGGAGCTGTTTTTT.

In this sample, this clone turned up a few times. The J gene is TRBJ2-7, the V gene TRBV5-6; 11 bases are a match to TRBD2. With V trimmed by 4 bases and J by 0 bases, 9 bases remained unmatched. The CDR3 is made up of 17 amino acids. Germline CDR1 is SGHDT and CDR2 is YYEEEE. The CDR3 DNA reads as TGTGCCAGCAGCGGCATTCCGGGACTAGCGGCCTCCTACGAGCAGTACTTC. It is translated as CASSGIPGLAASYEQYF.

This clone turned up a few times. The gene calls are TRBV15 and TRBJ1-2; 8 bases are a match to TRBD1. The CDR3 consists of 16 residues. J lost 2 bases, V lost 5 bases, and 10 bases had no gene match. The V gene's germline CDR1 is LNHNV and CDR2 YYDKDF (reference sequence). The DNA of the CDR3 is TGTGCCACCAGCCCAAACTACAGGGGGGGGAACTATGGCTACACCTTC. It yields the protein CATSPNYRGGNYGYTF. The complete variable domain, with remaining parts taken from reference TRBV15 and TRBJ1-2, reads DAMVIQNPRYQVTQFGKPVTLSCSQTLNHNVMYWYQQKSSQAPKLLFHYYDKDFNNEADTPDNFQSRRPNTSFCFLDIRSPGLGDTAMYLCATSPNYRGGNYGYTFGSGTRLTVV.

The chain uses TRBV9 and TRBJ2-2; 16 bases are shared with TRBD2. With V trimmed by 7 bases and J by 4 bases, 10 bases remained unmatched. The germline V gene encodes CDR1 SGDLS and CDR2 YYNGEE. The CDR3 is 18 residues long. The CDR3: CASGRSGLAGGSTGELFF. CDR3 in DNA: TGTGCCAGCGGCCGATCGGGACTAGCGGGAGGGAGCACCGGGGAGCTGTTTTTT.

V and J are TRBV15 and TRBJ2-7; TRBD2 matches at 11 bases. V gave up 1 base and J gave up 6 bases; unmatched junction bases: 8. The CDR3 runs 16 residues. CDR1 LNHNV and CDR2 YYDKDF come from the germline V gene (reference sequence). CDR3 coding DNA: TGTGCCACCAGCAGAGGGGGTAGCGGGAGGGTCTCCGAGCAGTACTTC. It encodes CATSRGGSGRVSEQYF.

V is TRBV5-1 and J is TRBJ1-3; tentative D call: TRBD1 (6 bases). CDR1 SGHRS and CDR2 YFSETQ come from the germline V gene. V lost 0 bases, J lost 1 base, and 8 bases lay in between. The CDR3 spans 15 residues. CDR3 sequence (DNA): TGCGCCAGCAGCTTGGCAACAGGGTCTGGAAACACCATATATTTT. Protein product: CASSLATGSGNTIYF.

The CDR3 region is CASSFRRVAEAFF. As DNA, the CDR3 is TGTGCCAGCAGTTTCCGCAGGGTTGCTGAAGCTTTCTTT. V and J are TRBV27 and TRBJ1-1; possibly TRBD1 for D (5 bases). The V gene's germline CDR1 is MNHEY and CDR2 SMNVEV (reference sequence). V lost 3 bases, J lost 6 bases, and 11 bases lay in between. The CDR3 runs to 13 residues.

V is TRBV2 and J is TRBJ2-3, with 13 nucleotides matching TRBD2. The ends lost 5 bases at V and 4 bases at J; junction bases unmatched: 9. CDR1 is SNHLY, CDR2 FYNNEI, per germline. The CDR3 length is 17 residues. The CDR3 sequence is CASSWTSGGRYPDTQYF. CDR3 DNA: TGTGCCAGCAGTTGGACTAGCGGGGGTCGATATCCAGATACGCAGTATTTT.

The rearrangement uses TRBV11-3 and TRBJ2-1; 13 nucleotides align to TRBD2. CDR3 size: 20 residues. V gave up 5 bases and J gave up 0 bases; unmatched junction bases: 13. In germline, CDR1 is SGHNT, CDR2 YENEEA. CDR3 residues: CASSPHPLAGGSSSYNEQFF. CDR3 in DNA: TGTGCCAGCAGCCCCCATCCACTAGCGGGAGGGAGCAGCTCCTACAATGAGCAGTTCTTC.

This chain uses TRBV7-2 with TRBJ1-1; 8 positions match TRBD1. Trimming removed 4 bases from V and 4 bases from J; junction bases left unmatched: 5. Germline V CDR1 and CDR2: SGHTA, FQGNSA. The CDR3 loop spans 14 amino acids. The CDR3 DNA reads TGTGCCAGCAGCTGGACAGGGTGGAGCACTGAAGCTTTCTTT. It translates to CASSWTGWSTEAFF.

Comments on this clone: Germline and junction disagree at one end, which may indicate a read error. The chain employs TRBV6-5 and TRBJ1-6, with 7 bases that match TRBD1. The CDR3 loop spans 15 amino acids. From germline, CDR1 is MNHEY and CDR2 SVGAGI. CDR3 residues: CAGSYSRTGVQPLHF. CDR3 sequence (DNA): TGTGCCGGCAGTTACTCACGGACAGGCGTCCAACCCCTCCACTTT.

The rearrangement uses TRBV6-6 and TRBJ1-5, with unresolved D. Trimming took 2 bases from V and 0 from J, leaving 8 bases between them. The CDR3 is made up of 15 amino acids. The V gene's germline CDR1 is MNHNY and CDR2 SVGAGI (reference sequence). This CDR3 is CASSYVHYSNQPQHF. CDR3 nucleotide sequence: TGTGCCAGCAGTTACGTACACTATAGCAATCAGCCCCAGCATTTT.

The rearrangement links TRBV30 to TRBJ1-2; TRBD1 matches 7 bases. Germline V gene sequence: CDR1 GTSNPN, CDR2 SVGIG (reference sequence). J gave up 4 bases and V 0 bases, and 8 bases lay outside the gene matches. CDR3 length: 15 amino acids. The chain's CDR3 is CAWSVMTGTAYGYTF. DNA for the CDR3: TGTGCCTGGAGTGTAATGACAGGGACAGCCTATGGCTACACCTTC. The full variable domain, in which reference TRBV30 and TRBJ1-2 provide the parts outside the CDR3, is SQTIHQWPATLVQPVGSPLSLECTVEGTSNPNLYWYRQAAGRGLQLLFYSVGIGQISSEVPQNLSASRPQDRQFILSSKKLLLSDSGFYLCAWSVMTGTAYGYTFGSGTRLTVV.